Listed here is a single T cell receptor (beta chain). The target of this receptor is not known. Base qualities are not provided; no much larger clone lies one nucleotide away. The data derive from a study of control samples from healthy donors and cancer patients (dated by TCRdb to 2018 to 2021). Trimming removed 0 bases from V and 7 bases from J, leaving 18 bases between the germline ends. CDR1 is given as SGHDN and CDR2 as FVKESK, both from the germline V gene. Counted from cysteine to phenylalanine, this CDR3 has 17 amino acids. Of the read, only the CDR3 DNA is kept; its 51 bases are in frame from base 1. The library came from the immunoSEQ multiplex PCR assay. Held by TCRdb, this immuneACCESS table contains in-frame sequences only and omits some clones. Under half of the omission traces to an unresolved V gene where checked; the cause of the rest is unknown. The sample table contains 50,000 or so clones; only one count was recorded for just over 85% of them. The ten largest clones represent approximately 3% of the sample.

The TCR sequence derives from a woman aged 45-65 years with lung cancer. Sequenced input: PBMCs. The rearranged chain carries TRBV14 and TRBJ1-4, and the D gene may be TRBD1, 6 bases matching. The nucleotide sequence is TGTGCCAGCAGCCAAGATCGAGGCAGGGGATCAATTGAAAAACTGTTTTTT. The translation is CASSQDRGRGSIEKLFF.